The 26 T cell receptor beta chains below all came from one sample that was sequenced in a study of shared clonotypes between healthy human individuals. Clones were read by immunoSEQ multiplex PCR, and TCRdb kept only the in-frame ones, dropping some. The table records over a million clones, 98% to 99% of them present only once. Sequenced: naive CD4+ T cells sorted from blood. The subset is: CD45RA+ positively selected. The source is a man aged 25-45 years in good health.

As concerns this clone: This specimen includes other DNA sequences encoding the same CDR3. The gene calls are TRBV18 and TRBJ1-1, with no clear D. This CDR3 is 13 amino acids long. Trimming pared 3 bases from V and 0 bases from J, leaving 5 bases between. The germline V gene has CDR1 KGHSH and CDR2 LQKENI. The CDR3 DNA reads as TGTGCCAGCTCACCCGACCTGAACACTGAAGCTTTCTTT. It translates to CASSPDLNTEAFF.

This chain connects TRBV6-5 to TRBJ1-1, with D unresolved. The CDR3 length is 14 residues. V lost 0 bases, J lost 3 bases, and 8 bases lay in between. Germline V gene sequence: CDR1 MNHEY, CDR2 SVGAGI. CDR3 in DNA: TGTGCCAGCAGTTACTCGCGCATATACACTGAAGCTTTCTTT. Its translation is CASSYSRIYTEAFF.

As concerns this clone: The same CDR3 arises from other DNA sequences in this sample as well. CDR3 DNA sequence: TGCGCCAGCAGCTTGACAGGAGCAACTAATGAAAAACTGTTTTTT. Its translation is CASSLTGATNEKLFF. The chain has TRBV5-1 and TRBJ1-4; possibly TRBD1 for D (5 bases). CDR3 size: 15 residues. The V gene lost 1 base and the J gene lost 0 bases, with 7 bases spanning the gap. Germline CDR1 reads SGHRS; CDR2 reads YFSETQ.

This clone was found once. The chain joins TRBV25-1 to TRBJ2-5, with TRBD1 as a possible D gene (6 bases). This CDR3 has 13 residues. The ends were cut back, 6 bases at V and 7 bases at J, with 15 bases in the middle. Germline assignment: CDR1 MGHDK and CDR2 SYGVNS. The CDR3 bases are TGTGCCAGCAGCCCAACTGGGGGCGGGACCCAGTACTTC. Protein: CASSPTGGGTQYF.

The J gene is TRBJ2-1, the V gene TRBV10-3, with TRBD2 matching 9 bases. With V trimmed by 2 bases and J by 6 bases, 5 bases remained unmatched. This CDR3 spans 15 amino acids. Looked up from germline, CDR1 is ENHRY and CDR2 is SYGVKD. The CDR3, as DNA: TGTGCCATCAGTGAGCTTAGCGGGAGTGGCAATGAGCAGTTCTTC. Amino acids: CAISELSGSGNEQFF.

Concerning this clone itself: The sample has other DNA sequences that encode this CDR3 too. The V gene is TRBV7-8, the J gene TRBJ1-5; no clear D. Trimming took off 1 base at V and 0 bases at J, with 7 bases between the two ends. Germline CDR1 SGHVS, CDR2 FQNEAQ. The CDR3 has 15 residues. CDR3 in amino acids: CASSLDGNSNQPQHF. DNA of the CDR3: TGTGCCAGCAGCTTAGATGGAAATAGCAATCAGCCCCAGCATTTT.

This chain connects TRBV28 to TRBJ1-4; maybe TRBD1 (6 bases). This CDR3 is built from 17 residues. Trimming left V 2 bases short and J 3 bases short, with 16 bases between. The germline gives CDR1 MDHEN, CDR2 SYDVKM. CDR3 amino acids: CASSLVDSGTANEKLFF. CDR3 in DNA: TGTGCCAGCAGTTTAGTGGACAGCGGGACGGCTAATGAAAAACTGTTTTTT.

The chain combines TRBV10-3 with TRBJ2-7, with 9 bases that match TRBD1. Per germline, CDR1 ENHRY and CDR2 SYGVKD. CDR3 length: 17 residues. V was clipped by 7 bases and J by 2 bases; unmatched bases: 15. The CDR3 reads CAITPGQGVGGPYEQYF. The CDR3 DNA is TGTGCCATCACTCCGGGACAGGGCGTCGGGGGGCCCTACGAGCAGTACTTC.

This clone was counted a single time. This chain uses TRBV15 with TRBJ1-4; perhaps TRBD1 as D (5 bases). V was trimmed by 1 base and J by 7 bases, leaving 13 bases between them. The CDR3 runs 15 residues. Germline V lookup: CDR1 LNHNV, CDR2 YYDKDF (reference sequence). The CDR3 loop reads CATSRVGDGLEKLFF. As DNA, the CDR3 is TGTGCCACCAGCAGAGTGGGGGACGGTCTTGAAAAACTGTTTTTT.

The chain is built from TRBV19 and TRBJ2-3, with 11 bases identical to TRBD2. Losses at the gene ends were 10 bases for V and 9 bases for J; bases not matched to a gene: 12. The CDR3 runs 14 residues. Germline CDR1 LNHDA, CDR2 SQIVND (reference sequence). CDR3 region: CATQLAGAVETQYF. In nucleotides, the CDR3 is TGTGCCACCCAACTAGCGGGAGCCGTGGAAACGCAGTATTTT.

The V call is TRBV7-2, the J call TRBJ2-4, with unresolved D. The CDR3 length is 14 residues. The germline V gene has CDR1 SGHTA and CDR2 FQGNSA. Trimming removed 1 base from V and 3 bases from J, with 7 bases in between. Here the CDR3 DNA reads TGTGCCAGCAGCTTAGTTCCGGACAAAAACATTCAGTACTTC. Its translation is CASSLVPDKNIQYF.

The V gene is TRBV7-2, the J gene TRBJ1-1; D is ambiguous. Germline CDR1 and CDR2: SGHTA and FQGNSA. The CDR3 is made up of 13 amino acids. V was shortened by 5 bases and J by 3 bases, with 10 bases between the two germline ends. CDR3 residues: CASSPSAHTEAFF. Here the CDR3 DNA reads TGTGCCAGCAGCCCTTCGGCCCACACTGAAGCTTTCTTT.

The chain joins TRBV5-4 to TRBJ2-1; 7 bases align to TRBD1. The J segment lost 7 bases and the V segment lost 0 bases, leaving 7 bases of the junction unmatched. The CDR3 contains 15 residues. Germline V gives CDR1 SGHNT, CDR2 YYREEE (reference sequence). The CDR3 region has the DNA TGTGCCAGCAGCTTGGGACAGGGTAATTTAAATGAGCAGTTCTTC. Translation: CASSLGQGNLNEQFF.

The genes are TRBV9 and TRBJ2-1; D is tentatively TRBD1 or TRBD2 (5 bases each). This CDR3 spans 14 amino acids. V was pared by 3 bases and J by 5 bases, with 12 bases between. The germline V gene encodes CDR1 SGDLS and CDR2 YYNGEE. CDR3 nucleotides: TGTGCCAGCAGCGGCCAGGGAGTTGACAATGAGCAGTTCTTC. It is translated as CASSGQGVDNEQFF. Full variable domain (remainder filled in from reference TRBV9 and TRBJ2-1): DSGVTQTPKHLITATGQRVTLRCSPRSGDLSVYWYQQSLDQGLQFLIQYYNGEERAKGNILERFSAQQFPDLHSELNLSSLELGDSALYFCASSGQGVDNEQFFGPGTRLTVL.

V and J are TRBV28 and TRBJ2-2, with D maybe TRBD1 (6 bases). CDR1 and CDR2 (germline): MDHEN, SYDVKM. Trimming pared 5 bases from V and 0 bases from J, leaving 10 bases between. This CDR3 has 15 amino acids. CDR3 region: CASSTRTANTGELFF. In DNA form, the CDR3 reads TGTGCCAGCAGTACTCGGACAGCGAACACCGGGGAGCTGTTTTTT.

The CDR3 DNA sequence: TGCGCCAGCAGCTTGATTCCCGGGACGTCCAGGGATACGCAGTATTTT. This codes for CASSLIPGTSRDTQYF. This sequence joins TRBV5-1 and TRBJ2-3; D might be TRBD1 or TRBD2, each matching 5 bases. The CDR3 sequence is 16 residues long. Germline CDR1 reads SGHRS; CDR2 reads YFSETQ. The ends were cut back, 1 base at V and 6 bases at J, with 18 bases in the middle.

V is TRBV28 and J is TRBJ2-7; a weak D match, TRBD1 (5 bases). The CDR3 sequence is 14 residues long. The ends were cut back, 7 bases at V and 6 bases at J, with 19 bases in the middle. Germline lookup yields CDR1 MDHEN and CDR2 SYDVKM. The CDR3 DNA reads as TGTGCCAGCAATCCCTGGCCAGGGCTTTCCGAGCAGTACTTC. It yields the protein CASNPWPGLSEQYF. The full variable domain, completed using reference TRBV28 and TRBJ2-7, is DVKVTQSSRYLVKRTGEKVFLECVQDMDHENMFWYRQDPGLGLRLIYFSYDVKMKEKGDIPEGYSVSREKKERFSLILESASTNQTSMYLCASNPWPGLSEQYFGPGTRLTVT.

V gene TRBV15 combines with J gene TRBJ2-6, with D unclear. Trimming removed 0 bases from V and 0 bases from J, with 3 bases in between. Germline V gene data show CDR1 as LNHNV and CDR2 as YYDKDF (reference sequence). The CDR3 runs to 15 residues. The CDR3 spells CATSRDASGANVLTF. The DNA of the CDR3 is TGTGCCACCAGCAGAGACGCCTCTGGGGCCAACGTCCTGACTTTC.

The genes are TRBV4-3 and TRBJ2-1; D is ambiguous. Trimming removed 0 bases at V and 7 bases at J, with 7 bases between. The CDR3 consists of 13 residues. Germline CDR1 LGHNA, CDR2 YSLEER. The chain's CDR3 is CASSQETRNEQFF. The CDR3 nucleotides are TGCGCCAGCAGCCAAGAGACTCGGAATGAGCAGTTCTTC.

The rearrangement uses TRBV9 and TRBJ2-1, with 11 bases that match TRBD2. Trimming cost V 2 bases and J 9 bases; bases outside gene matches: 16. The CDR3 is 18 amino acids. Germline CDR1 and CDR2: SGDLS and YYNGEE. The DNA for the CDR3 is TGTGCCAGCAGCGTTGAAATAGCGGGAGGGGCTTGGGGAGGTGAGCAGTTCTTC. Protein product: CASSVEIAGGAWGGEQFF.

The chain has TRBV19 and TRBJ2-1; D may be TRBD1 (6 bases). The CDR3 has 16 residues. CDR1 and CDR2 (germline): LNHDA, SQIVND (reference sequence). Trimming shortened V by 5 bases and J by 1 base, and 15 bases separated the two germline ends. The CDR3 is CASSFDRTTSYNEQFF. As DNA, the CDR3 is TGTGCCAGTAGTTTCGACAGGACGACTTCCTACAATGAGCAGTTCTTC.

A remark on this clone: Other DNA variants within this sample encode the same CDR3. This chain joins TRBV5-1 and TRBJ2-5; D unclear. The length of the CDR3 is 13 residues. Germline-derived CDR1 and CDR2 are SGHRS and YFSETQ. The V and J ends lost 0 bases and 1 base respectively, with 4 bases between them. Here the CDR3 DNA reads TGCGCCAGCAGCTTGGACCCCCAAGAGACCCAGTACTTC. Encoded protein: CASSLDPQETQYF.

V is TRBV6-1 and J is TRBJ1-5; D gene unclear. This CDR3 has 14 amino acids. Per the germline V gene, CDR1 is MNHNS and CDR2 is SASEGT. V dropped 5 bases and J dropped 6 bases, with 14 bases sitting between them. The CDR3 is CASSLAAMGQPQHF. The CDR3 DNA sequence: TGTGCCAGCAGTTTAGCGGCGATGGGTCAGCCCCAGCATTTT.

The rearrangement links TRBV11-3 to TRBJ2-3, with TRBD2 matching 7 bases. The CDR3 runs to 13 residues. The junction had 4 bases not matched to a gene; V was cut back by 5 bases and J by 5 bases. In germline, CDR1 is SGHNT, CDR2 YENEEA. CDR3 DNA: TGTGCCAGCAGCCGGGGGAGGGGAGATACGCAGTATTTT. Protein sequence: CASSRGRGDTQYF.

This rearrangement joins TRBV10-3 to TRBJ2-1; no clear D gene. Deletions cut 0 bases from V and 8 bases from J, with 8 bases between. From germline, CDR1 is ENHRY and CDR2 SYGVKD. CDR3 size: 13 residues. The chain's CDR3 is CAISESGYYEQFF. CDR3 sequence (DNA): TGTGCCATCAGTGAGTCGGGGTACTATGAGCAGTTCTTC.

CDR3 in amino acids: CASRAGTEAVMGYEQYF. For the CDR3, the DNA is TGTGCCAGCAGAGCCGGGACCGAAGCGGTGATGGGATACGAGCAGTACTTC. This rearrangement joins TRBV28 to TRBJ2-7; the D call may be TRBD1 or TRBD2 (5 bases each). CDR1 MDHEN and CDR2 SYDVKM come from the germline V gene. The germline V and J ends were trimmed by 6 bases and 4 bases, with 25 bases remaining between them. CDR3 length: 17 residues.